This is a list of T cell receptor beta chains from one sample in a study of cytomegalovirus exposure and HLA in healthy donors. Clones were sequenced by immunoSEQ multiplex PCR, and TCRdb holds only the in-frame ones, with some missing. The data show fewer than 150,000 clones, almost 90% seen once. Sequencing used PBMCs. The receptors here all came from a man aged 25 to 40 in good health and CMV-seronegative. CDR3s include the opening cysteine and the closing phenylalanine or tryptophan. A D gene is named only where the DNA matches it firmly. Where a row states a size, it is once, few, many or the class of an expanded clone; other rows omit it.

len	abundance	v_gene	d_gene	j_gene	CDR3aa	CDR3nt
13	-	TRBV5-1	-	TRBJ1-1	CASSLRGGTEAFF	TGCGCCAGCAGCTTGAGGGGGGGCACTGAAGCTTTCTTT
20	once	TRBV19	TRBD2	TRBJ2-3	CASSMSVKASGSRGTDTQYF	TGTGCCAGTAGTATGTCCGTAAAGGCTAGCGGGAGCAGAGGCACAGATACGCAGTATTTT
15	-	TRBV5-4	TRBD1	TRBJ2-2	CASSSGQGFREELFF	TGTGCCAGCAGCTCCGGACAGGGGTTTCGTGAGGAGCTGTTTTTT
14	-	TRBV7-9	TRBD1	TRBJ2-7	CASSSRDRVYEQYF	TGTGCCAGCAGCTCGCGGGACAGGGTCTACGAGCAGTACTTC
13	-	TRBV18	-	TRBJ1-1	CASSPSIDRRAFF	TGTGCCAGCTCACCATCGATAGACAGGCGGGCTTTCTTT
15	-	TRBV5-1	-	TRBJ1-3	CASSMTYGTGNTIYF	TGCGCCAGCAGCATGACCTACGGGACTGGAAACACCATATATTTT
11	-	TRBV20-1	-	TRBJ1-1	CSARQATEAFF	TGCAGTGCTAGACAGGCTACTGAAGCTTTCTTT
13	-	TRBV27	TRBD1	TRBJ1-1	CASSTTGITEAFF	TGTGCCAGCAGTACGACAGGGATCACTGAAGCTTTCTTT
13	-	TRBV5-6	-	TRBJ2-7	CASSSGQSYEQYF	TGTGCCAGCAGCAGCGGACAGTCCTACGAGCAGTACTTC
14	-	TRBV27	TRBD1	TRBJ1-5	CASSYRGRGQPQHF	TGTGCCAGCAGTTATAGGGGGCGCGGTCAGCCCCAGCATTTT
18	-	TRBV5-1	TRBD1	TRBJ2-2	CASSLSIPGQGNTGELFF	TGCGCCAGCAGCTTGTCCATACCGGGACAGGGGAACACCGGGGAGCTGTTTTTT
14	-	TRBV5-5	TRBD2	TRBJ2-7	CASSLAGGPYEQYF	TGTGCCAGCAGCTTAGCGGGAGGGCCATACGAGCAGTACTTC
18	-	TRBV5-4	TRBD1	TRBJ2-3	CASSLKRQGTGSIDTQYF	TGTGCCAGCAGCCTAAAACGACAAGGGACAGGTTCAATAGATACGCAGTATTTT
15	-	TRBV19	TRBD1	TRBJ1-4	CASSLSGQYNEKLFF	TGTGCCAGTAGTTTATCGGGACAGTATAATGAAAAACTGTTTTTT
13	few	TRBV9	-	TRBJ1-1	CASSATGPTEAFF	TGTGCCAGCAGCGCAACAGGGCCCACTGAAGCTTTCTTT
16	-	TRBV19	-	TRBJ1-3	CASSINPADSGNTIYF	TGTGCCAGTAGTATTAATCCGGCGGACTCTGGAAACACCATATATTTT
14	few	TRBV6-4	TRBD1	TRBJ1-6	CASRMGQNNSPLHF	TGTGCCAGCAGGATGGGACAGAATAATTCACCCCTCCACTTT
14	-	TRBV30	TRBD1	TRBJ1-4	CAWRGQGRGEKLFF	TGTGCCTGGAGGGGACAGGGGAGGGGTGAAAAACTGTTTTTT
13	-	TRBV10-1	-	TRBJ2-3	CARATSRTDTQYF	TGCGCCAGGGCGACTTCCCGCACAGATACGCAGTATTTT
14	-	TRBV9	TRBD2	TRBJ2-2	CASSAKRETGELFF	TGTGCCAGCAGCGCGAAGCGGGAGACCGGGGAGCTGTTTTTT
16	-	TRBV2	TRBD2	TRBJ2-1	CASSGLAGGPYNEQFF	TGTGCCAGCAGTGGATTAGCGGGAGGGCCTTACAATGAGCAGTTCTTC
12	-	TRBV29-1	-	TRBJ2-1	CSVAATGNEQFF	TGCAGCGTAGCAGCAACAGGGAATGAGCAGTTCTTC
14	-	TRBV7-9	TRBD1	TRBJ1-2	CASSLGDREDGYTF	TGTGCCAGCAGCTTAGGGGACAGGGAGGATGGCTACACCTTC
16	-	TRBV5-1	TRBD1	TRBJ1-2	CASSLVVTGAVGGYTF	TGCGCCAGCAGCTTGGTGGTGACAGGGGCCGTAGGTGGCTACACCTTC
15	-	TRBV7-9	-	TRBJ2-1	CASSLGGGSLNEQFF	TGTGCCAGCAGCTTAGGCGGCGGATCACTCAATGAGCAGTTCTTC
13	-	TRBV18	-	TRBJ2-4	CASSPSQENIQYF	TGTGCCAGCTCACCAAGCCAGGAAAACATTCAGTACTTC
17	-	TRBV5-6	TRBD2	TRBJ2-5	CASSLLGRAEVQETQYF	TGTGCCAGCAGCTTGCTCGGGAGGGCCGAGGTTCAAGAGACCCAGTACTTC
16	-	TRBV6-5	-	TRBJ1-3	CASSLRQRISGNTIYF	TGTGCCAGCAGTTTGAGACAGCGTATCTCTGGAAACACCATATATTTT
16	-	TRBV19	-	TRBJ2-1	CASSIGTGLAYNEQFF	TGTGCCAGTAGTATCGGAACGGGACTCGCATACAATGAGCAGTTCTTC
15	-	TRBV18	-	TRBJ1-1	CASSPILKPGQEAFF	TGTGCCAGCTCACCAATCCTCAAACCGGGACAAGAAGCTTTCTTT
16	-	TRBV14	TRBD2	TRBJ2-7	CASSNKAGVGSYEQYF	TGTGCCAGCAGTAATAAAGCGGGAGTTGGCTCCTACGAGCAGTACTTC
11	-	TRBV2	-	TRBJ2-1	CASSYREEQFF	TGTGCCAGCAGTTACAGGGAAGAGCAGTTCTTC
14	once	TRBV9	-	TRBJ1-1	CASSPQVGGTEAFF	TGTGCCAGCAGCCCACAAGTAGGGGGTACTGAAGCTTTCTTT
16	few	TRBV6-4	-	TRBJ1-5	CASSEWVGVSNQPQHF	TGTGCCAGCAGTGAGTGGGTCGGGGTGAGCAATCAGCCCCAGCATTTT
14	-	TRBV7-9	TRBD1	TRBJ2-7	CASSSGTGRYEQYF	TGTGCCAGCAGCAGCGGGACAGGGCGGTACGAGCAGTACTTC
15	few	TRBV30	TRBD2	TRBJ2-1	CAWSNGGSFSNEQFF	TGTGCCTGGAGTAATGGCGGGAGTTTCAGCAATGAGCAGTTCTTC
14	-	TRBV27	TRBD1	TRBJ2-7	CASSPDRVGDEQYF	TGTGCCAGCAGCCCCGACAGGGTGGGAGACGAGCAGTACTTC
18	-	TRBV12-5	TRBD2	TRBJ2-1	CASGLPPGGTSESYEQFF	TGTGCTAGTGGTTTGCCCCCTGGGGGGACTAGCGAGTCCTATGAGCAGTTCTTC
14	once	TRBV6-5	-	TRBJ1-4	CASSPGGRAEKLFF	TGTGCCAGCAGTCCCGGGGGGCGCGCTGAAAAACTGTTTTTT
15	-	TRBV7-9	TRBD1	TRBJ2-5	CASSPLAGGSETQYF	TGTGCCAGCAGCCCCCTGGCAGGGGGTTCAGAGACCCAGTACTTC
14	-	TRBV6-1	-	TRBJ1-5	CASSEDSSNQPQHF	TGTGCCAGCAGTGAAGACTCAAGCAATCAGCCCCAGCATTTT
16	-	TRBV12-5	TRBD1	TRBJ2-1	CASGLAQGAMYNEQFF	TGTGCTAGTGGTTTGGCCCAGGGGGCGATGTACAATGAGCAGTTCTTC
12	-	TRBV29-1	-	TRBJ1-2	CSVEGGGFGYTF	TGCAGCGTTGAAGGTGGGGGGTTTGGCTACACCTTC
14	few	TRBV2	-	TRBJ1-2	CASTVGLTNYGYTF	TGTGCCAGCACCGTGGGCCTTACTAACTATGGCTACACCTTC
14	few	TRBV2	-	TRBJ1-4	CASRLMRPNEKLFF	TGTGCCAGCAGGTTAATGAGGCCAAATGAAAAACTGTTTTTT
13	-	TRBV19	TRBD2	TRBJ2-7	CATLPGGGVEQYF	TGTGCCACCTTACCCGGGGGGGGCGTCGAGCAGTACTTC
13	-	TRBV30	-	TRBJ2-1	CAWSIDLRDEQFF	TGTGCCTGGAGTATAGACTTACGGGATGAGCAGTTCTTC
16	-	TRBV5-4	-	TRBJ2-6	CASSSIGGSGANVLTF	TGTGCCAGCAGCTCGATCGGAGGGTCTGGGGCCAACGTCCTGACTTTC
13	-	TRBV19	-	TRBJ2-1	CASSIVREREQFF	TGTGCCAGTAGTATAGTACGGGAGAGAGAGCAGTTCTTC
17	-	TRBV6-1	TRBD1	TRBJ1-4	CASSVTGQGGLNEKLFF	TGTGCCAGCAGTGTAACCGGACAGGGAGGACTTAATGAAAAACTGTTTTTT
14	-	TRBV7-2	TRBD1	TRBJ1-5	CASSPDRVGQPQHF	TGTGCCAGCAGCCCGGACAGGGTAGGCCAGCCCCAGCATTTT
15	-	TRBV27	TRBD2	TRBJ2-3	CATQTGTSSSDTQYF	TGTGCCACCCAGACCGGGACTAGCTCATCAGATACGCAGTATTTT
13	-	TRBV30	TRBD1	TRBJ2-2	CAWTWTGTGELFF	TGTGCCTGGACCTGGACAGGGACCGGGGAGCTGTTTTTT